The T cell receptor beta chain described here comes from a study of blood T cell repertoires in COVID-19. Study background: Acute and convalescent COVID-19 specimens originated in the United States, Italy and Spain. The analysed material was cDNA or gDNA that came from T cells, B-cell-depleted T cells, or PBMCs.

Sequenced by immunoSEQ multiplex PCR; TCRdb stores in-frame clones only, minus some. The top ten clones hold approximately 19% of a sample with 70,000 or so clones, over 80% of them seen once. Trimming pared 0 bases from V and 7 bases from J, leaving 13 bases between. CDR1 is GTSNPN, CDR2 SVGIG, per germline (reference sequence). The CDR3 consists of 13 residues. This TCR derives from a human donor in a cohort sampled during active COVID-19. Sequenced sample: peripheral blood. The rearrangement uses TRBV30 and TRBJ2-7; D is perhaps TRBD2 (6 bases). CDR3 bases: TGTGCCTGGAGTGTAAGCCTCCGGGGGGAGCAGTACTTC. Translation gives CAWSVSLRGEQYF.